This T cell receptor beta chain was captured by sequencing in a study of blood T cell repertoires in COVID-19. Looking at the study overall: The origin of the acute and convalescent COVID-19 samples was the United States, Italy and Spain. Sources were T cells, B-cell-depleted T cells, or PBMCs; the material itself was cDNA or gDNA.

With 4 bases clipped from V and 1 base from J, the junction kept 9 bases outside the gene matches. This CDR3 comprises 17 residues. Germline V lookup: CDR1 KGHDR, CDR2 SFDVKD. Per the study methods: Reference gene primer amplification yielded estimated nucleated cell counts. Method: immunoSEQ multiplex PCR; TCRdb's copy keeps in-frame clones and lacks some. V and J calls and clone size are as listed in that table; D and trimming were resolved from the DNA. The sample lists more than 200,000 clones, approximately 91% occurring once. The chain combines TRBV24-1 with TRBJ2-3; TRBD1 matches at 8 bases. This TCR was sampled from a human donor in a cohort sampled during active COVID-19. Source material: peripheral blood. For the CDR3, the DNA is TGTGCCACCAGTGACCCGGACAGGGCGAAGGGCACAGATACGCAGTATTTT. Its translation is CATSDPDRAKGTDTQYF.